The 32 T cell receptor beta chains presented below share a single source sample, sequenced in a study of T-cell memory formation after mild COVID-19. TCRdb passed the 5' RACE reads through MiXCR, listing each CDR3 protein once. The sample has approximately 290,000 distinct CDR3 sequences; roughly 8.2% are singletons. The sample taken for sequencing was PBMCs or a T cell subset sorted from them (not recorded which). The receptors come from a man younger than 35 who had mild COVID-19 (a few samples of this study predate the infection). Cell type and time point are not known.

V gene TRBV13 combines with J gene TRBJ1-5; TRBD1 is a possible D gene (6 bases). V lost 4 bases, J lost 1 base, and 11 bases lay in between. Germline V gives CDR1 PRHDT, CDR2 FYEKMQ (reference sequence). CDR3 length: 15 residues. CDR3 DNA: TGTGCCAGCAGCTCCGCAGGGGAGAGCAATCAGCCCCAGCATTTT. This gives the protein CASSSAGESNQPQHF.

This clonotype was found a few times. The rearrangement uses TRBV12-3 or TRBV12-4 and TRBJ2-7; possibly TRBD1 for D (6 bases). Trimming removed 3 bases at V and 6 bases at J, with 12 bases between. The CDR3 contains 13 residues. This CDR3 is CASSFVRGGEQYF. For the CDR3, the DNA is TGTGCCAGCAGTTTTGTCAGGGGCGGCGAGCAGTACTTC.

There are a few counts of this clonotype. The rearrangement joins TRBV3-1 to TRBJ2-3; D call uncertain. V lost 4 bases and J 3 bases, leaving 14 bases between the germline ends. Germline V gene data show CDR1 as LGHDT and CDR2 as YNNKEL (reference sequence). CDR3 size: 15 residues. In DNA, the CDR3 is TGTGCCAGCAGCCCGGGTTGGACCCGGACAGATACGCAGTATTTT. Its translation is CASSPGWTRTDTQYF.

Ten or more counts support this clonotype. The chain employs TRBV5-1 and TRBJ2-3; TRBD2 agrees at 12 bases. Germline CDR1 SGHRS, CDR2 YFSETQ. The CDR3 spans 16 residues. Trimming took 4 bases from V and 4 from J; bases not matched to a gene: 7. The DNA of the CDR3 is TGCGCCAGCAGCCCTCTGACTAGCGGGGGATCAGATACGCAGTATTTT. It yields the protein CASSPLTSGGSDTQYF. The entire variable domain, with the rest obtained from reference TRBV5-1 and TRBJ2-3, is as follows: KAGVTQTPRYLIKTRGQQVTLSCSPISGHRSVSWYQQTPGQGLQFLFEYFSETQRNKGNFPGRFSGRQFSNSRSEMNVSTLELGDSALYLCASSPLTSGGSDTQYFGPGTRLTVL.

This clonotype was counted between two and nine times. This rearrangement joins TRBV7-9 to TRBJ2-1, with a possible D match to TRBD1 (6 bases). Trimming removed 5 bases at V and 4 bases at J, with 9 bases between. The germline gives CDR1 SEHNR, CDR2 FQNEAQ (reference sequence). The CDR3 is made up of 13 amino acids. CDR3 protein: CASSVDSYNEQFF. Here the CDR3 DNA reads TGTGCCAGCAGCGTGGACAGTTACAATGAGCAGTTCTTC. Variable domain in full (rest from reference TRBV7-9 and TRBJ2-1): DTGVSQNPRHKITKRGQNVTFRCDPISEHNRLYWYRQTLGQGPEFLTYFQNEAQLEKSRLLSDRFSAERPKGSFSTLEIQRTEQGDSAMYLCASSVDSYNEQFFGPGTRLTVL.

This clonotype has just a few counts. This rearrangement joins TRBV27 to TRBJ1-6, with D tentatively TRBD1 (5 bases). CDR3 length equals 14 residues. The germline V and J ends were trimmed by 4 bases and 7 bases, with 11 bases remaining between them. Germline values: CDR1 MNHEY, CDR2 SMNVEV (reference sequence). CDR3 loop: CASSSGLLNSPLHF. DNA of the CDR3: TGTGCCAGCAGTTCGGGACTCTTGAATTCACCCCTCCACTTT.

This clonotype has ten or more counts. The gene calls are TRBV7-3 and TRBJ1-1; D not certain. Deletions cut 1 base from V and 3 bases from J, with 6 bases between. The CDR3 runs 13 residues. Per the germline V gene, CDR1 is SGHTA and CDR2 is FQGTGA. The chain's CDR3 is CASSLIRDTEAFF. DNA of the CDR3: TGTGCCAGCAGCTTAATACGGGACACTGAAGCTTTCTTT.

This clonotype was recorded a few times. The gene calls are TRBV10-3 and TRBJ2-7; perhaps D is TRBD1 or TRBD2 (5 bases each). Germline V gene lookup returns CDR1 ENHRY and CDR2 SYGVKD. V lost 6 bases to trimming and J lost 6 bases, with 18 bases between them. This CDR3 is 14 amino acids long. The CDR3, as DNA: TGTGCCATCAGGGGAACCGGGACGACGAGCGAGCAGTACGTC. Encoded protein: CAIRGTGTTSEQYV.

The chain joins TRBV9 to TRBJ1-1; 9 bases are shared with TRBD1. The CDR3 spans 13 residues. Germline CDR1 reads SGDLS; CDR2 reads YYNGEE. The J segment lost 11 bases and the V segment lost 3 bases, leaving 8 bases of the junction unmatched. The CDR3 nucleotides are TGTGCCAGCAGCGACACAGGGGGCTCGTCGGCTTTCTTT. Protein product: CASSDTGGSSAFF.

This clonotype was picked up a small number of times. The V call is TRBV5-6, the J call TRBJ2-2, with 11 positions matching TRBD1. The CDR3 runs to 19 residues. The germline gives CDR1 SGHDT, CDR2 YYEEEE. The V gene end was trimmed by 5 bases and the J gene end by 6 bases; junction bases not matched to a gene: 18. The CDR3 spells CASRKRTGGAYSYPGELFF. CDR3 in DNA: TGTGCCAGCAGAAAAAGGACAGGGGGCGCATATTCCTACCCCGGGGAGCTGTTTTTT.

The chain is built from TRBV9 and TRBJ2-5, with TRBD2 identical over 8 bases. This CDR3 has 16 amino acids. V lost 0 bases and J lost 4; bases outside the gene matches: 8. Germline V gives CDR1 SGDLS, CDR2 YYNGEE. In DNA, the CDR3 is TGTGCCAGCAGCGTAGGCCTGACTAGCGTAGGAGAGACCCAGTACTTC. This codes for CASSVGLTSVGETQYF.

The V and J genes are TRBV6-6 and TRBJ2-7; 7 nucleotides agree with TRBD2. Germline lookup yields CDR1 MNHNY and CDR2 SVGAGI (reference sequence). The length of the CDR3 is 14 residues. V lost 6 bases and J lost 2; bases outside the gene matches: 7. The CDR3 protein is CASRQRGGTYEQYF. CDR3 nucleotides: TGTGCCAGCAGGCAGCGGGGCGGGACCTACGAGCAGTACTTC.

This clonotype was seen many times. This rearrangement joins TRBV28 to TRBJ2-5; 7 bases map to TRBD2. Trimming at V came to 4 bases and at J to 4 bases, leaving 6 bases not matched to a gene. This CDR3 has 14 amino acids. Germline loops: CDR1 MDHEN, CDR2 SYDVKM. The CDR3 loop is CASSSPTGGETQYF. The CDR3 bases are TGTGCCAGCAGTTCACCCACGGGGGGAGAGACCCAGTACTTC.

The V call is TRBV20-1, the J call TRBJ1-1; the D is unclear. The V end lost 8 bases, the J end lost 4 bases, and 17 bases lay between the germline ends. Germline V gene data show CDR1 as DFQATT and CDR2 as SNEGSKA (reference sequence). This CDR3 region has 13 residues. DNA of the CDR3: TGCAGTATAGAAGTGGGCAGCCGCACTGAAGCTTTCTTT. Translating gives CSIEVGSRTEAFF.

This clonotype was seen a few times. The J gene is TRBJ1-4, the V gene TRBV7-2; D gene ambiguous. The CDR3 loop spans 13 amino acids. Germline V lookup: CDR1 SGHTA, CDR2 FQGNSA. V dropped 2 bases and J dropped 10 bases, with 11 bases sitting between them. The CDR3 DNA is TGTGCCAGCAGCTTATTAGTCAGTGCAAAACTGTTTTTT. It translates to CASSLLVSAKLFF.

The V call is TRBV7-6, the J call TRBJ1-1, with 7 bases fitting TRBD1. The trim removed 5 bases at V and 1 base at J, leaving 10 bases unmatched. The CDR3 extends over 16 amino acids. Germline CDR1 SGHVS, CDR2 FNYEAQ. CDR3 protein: CASSPGVSGGNTEAFF. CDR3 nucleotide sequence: TGTGCCAGCAGCCCAGGGGTATCAGGGGGGAACACTGAAGCTTTCTTT.

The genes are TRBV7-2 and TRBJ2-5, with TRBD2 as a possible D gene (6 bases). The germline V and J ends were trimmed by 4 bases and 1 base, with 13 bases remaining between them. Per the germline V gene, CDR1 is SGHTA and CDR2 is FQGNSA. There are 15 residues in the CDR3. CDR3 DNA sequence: TGTGCCAGCAGCTACCCGGGACTCAGCCAAGAGACCCAGTACTTC. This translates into CASSYPGLSQETQYF.

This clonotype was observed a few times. CDR3 in amino acids: CASRPLEGAGDTQYF. For the CDR3, the DNA is TGTGCCAGCAGGCCCCTTGAGGGGGCGGGGGATACGCAGTATTTT. The rearrangement joins TRBV6-2 or TRBV6-3 to TRBJ2-3; a weak D match, TRBD1 (7 bases). V was trimmed by 6 bases and J by 6 bases, leaving 19 bases between them. Germline CDR1 MNHEY, CDR2 SVGEGT. This CDR3 is 15 amino acids long.

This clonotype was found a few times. CDR3 sequence reads: CSARGTSGSTDTQYF. In DNA, the CDR3 is TGCAGTGCTAGAGGAACTAGCGGGAGCACAGATACGCAGTATTTT. The chain recombines TRBV20-1 with TRBJ2-3; 9 bases agree with TRBD2. Germline V gene data show CDR1 as DFQATT and CDR2 as SNEGSKA (reference sequence). The CDR3 runs to 15 residues. With V trimmed by 1 base and J by 0 bases, 2 bases remained unmatched.

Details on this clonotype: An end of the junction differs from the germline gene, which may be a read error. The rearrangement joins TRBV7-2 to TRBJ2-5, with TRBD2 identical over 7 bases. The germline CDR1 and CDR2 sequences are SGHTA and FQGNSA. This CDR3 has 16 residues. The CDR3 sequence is CASSLASPGGSETQYF. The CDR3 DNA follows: TGTGCCAGCAGCCTAGCATCGCCCGGGGGGTCCGAGACCCAGTACTTC.

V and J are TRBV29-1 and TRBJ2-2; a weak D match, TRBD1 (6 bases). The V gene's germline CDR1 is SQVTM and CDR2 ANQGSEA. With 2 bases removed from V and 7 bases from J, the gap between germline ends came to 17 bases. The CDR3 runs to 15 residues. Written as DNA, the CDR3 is TGCAGCGTTGAATGGAGAACAGGGTTGCACGGGGAGCTGTTTTTT. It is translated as CSVEWRTGLHGELFF.

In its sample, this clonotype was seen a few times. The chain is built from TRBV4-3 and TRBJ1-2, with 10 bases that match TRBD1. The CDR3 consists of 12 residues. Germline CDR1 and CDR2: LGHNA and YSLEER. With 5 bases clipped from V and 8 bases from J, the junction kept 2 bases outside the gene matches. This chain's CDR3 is CASSKTGGGYTF. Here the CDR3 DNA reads TGCGCCAGCAGCAAGACAGGGGGCGGCTACACCTTC.

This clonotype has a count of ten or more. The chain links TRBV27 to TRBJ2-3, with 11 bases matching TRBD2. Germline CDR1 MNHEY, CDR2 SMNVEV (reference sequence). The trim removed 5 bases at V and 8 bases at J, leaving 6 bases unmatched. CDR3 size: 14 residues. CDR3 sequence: CASSPLAGGRTQYF. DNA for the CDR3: TGTGCCAGCAGTCCCTTAGCGGGGGGGCGTACGCAGTATTTT.

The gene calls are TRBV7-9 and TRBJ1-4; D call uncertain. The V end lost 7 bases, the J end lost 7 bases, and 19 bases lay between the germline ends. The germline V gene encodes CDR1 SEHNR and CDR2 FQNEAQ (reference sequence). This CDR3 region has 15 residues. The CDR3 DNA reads TGTGCCAGCACCCAACTTTCCAGTGTTTCTGAAAAACTGTTTTTT. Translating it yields CASTQLSSVSEKLFF.

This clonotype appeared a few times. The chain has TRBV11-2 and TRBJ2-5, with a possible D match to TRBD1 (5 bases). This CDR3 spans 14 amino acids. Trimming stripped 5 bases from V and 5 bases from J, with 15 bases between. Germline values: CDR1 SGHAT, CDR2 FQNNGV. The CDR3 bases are TGTGCCAGCAGCCCAGGGTATTCCTTGGAGACCCAGTACTTC. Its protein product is CASSPGYSLETQYF. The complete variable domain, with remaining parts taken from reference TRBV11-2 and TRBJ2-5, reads EAGVAQSPRYKIIEKRQSVAFWCNPISGHATLYWYQQILGQGPKLLIQFQNNGVVDDSQLPKDRFSAERLKGVDSTLKIQPAKLEDSAVYLCASSPGYSLETQYFGPGTRLLVL.

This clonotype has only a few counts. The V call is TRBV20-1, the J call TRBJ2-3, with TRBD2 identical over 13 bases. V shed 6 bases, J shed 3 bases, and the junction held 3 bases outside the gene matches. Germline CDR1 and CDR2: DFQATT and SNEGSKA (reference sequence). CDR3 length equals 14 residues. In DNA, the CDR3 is TGCAGTGCGGGACTAGCGGGGATGACAGATACGCAGTATTTT. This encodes CSAGLAGMTDTQYF.

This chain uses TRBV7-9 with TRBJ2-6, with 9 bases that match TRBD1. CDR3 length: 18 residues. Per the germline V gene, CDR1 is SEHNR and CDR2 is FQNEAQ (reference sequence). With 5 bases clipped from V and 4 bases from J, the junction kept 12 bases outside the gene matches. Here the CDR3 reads CASSRQGTGNNGANVLTF. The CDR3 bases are TGTGCCAGCAGCCGCCAGGGGACAGGGAATAACGGGGCCAACGTCCTGACTTTC.

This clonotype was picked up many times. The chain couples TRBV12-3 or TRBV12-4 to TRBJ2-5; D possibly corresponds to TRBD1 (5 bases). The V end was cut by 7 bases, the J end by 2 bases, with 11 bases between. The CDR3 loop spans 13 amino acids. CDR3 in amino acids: CASTLDSQETQYF. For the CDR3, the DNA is TGTGCCAGCACCCTTGACAGTCAAGAGACCCAGTACTTC.

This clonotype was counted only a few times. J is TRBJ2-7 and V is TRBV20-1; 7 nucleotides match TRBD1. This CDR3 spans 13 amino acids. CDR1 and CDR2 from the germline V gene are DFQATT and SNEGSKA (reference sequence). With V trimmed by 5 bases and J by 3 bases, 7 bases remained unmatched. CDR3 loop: CSAPWTGNYEQYF. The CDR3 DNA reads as TGCAGTGCTCCCTGGACAGGAAACTACGAGCAGTACTTC.

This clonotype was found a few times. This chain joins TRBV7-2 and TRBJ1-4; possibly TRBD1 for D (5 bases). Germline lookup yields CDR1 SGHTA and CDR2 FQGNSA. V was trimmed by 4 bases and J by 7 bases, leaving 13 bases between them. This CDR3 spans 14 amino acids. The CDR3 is CASSSQGQIEKLFF. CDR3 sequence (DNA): TGTGCCAGCAGCTCTCAAGGACAAATTGAAAAACTGTTTTTT. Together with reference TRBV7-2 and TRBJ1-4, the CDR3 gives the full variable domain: GAGVSQSPSNKVTEKGKDVELRCDPISGHTALYWYRQSLGQGLEFLIYFQGNSAPDKSGLPSDRFSAERTGGSVSTLTIQRTQQEDSAVYLCASSSQGQIEKLFFGSGTQLSVL.

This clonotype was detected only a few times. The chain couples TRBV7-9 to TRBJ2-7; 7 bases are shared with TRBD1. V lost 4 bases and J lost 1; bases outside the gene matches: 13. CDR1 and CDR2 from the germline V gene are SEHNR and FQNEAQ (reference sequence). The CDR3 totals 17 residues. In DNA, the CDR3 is TGTGCCAGCAGCTCGAGGGGGCGACAGGGAAGGTCCTACGAGCAGTACTTC. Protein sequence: CASSSRGRQGRSYEQYF.

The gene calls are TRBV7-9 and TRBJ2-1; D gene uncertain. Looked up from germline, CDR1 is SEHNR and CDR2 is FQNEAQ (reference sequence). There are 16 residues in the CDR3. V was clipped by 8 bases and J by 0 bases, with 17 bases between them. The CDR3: CASLPPGLLSYNEQFF. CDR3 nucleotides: TGTGCCAGCCTCCCACCGGGTCTTCTCTCCTACAATGAGCAGTTCTTC.